This T cell receptor beta chain was captured in a study of blood T cell repertoires in COVID-19 (dated by TCRdb to the early 2020s). About the study as a whole: The collaborator samples originated in the United States, Italy and Spain and spanned the acute and convalescent phases of COVID-19. The prospective study material was composed of cDNA or gDNA derived from T cells, B-cell-depleted T cells, or PBMCs. The dataset comprised deeply sampled blood TCRbeta repertoires from subjects exposed to, actively infected with, or recovered from COVID-19. The repertoires were released in a freely available public database meant as a resource for research on the immune response to SARS-CoV-2. Samples came from the ongoing ImmuneRACE study (first 160 participants) plus 1,254 subjects from 6 global collaborators. Sample metadata almost always included a de-identified subject ID, COVID-19 status, age in years and sex. Where available, HLA class I and class II types were obtained from metadata supplied by the sample provider rather than from assay-based typing.

The paper's findings and limits, for the study overall: How much clinical and demographic metadata was included differed by source and by participant, and the metadata was provided uncurated.

TCRbeta CDR3 regions were amplified from genomic DNA using the immunoSEQ Assay, a bias-controlled multiplex PCR. As for the original processing: The number of nucleated cells in each sample was estimated by amplification of reference gene primers within the assay. Sequence reads were collapsed and filtered to measure the absolute abundance of every unique TCRbeta CDR3 rearrangement. For each sample, productive Simpson clonality was calculated as the square root of Simpson's diversity index across productive rearrangements. TCRdb mirrors the immuneACCESS table, restricted to in-frame sequences. Some clones are absent from its copies; in checked studies, under half trace to an unresolved V gene, and the reason for the others is unknown. V, J and clone size are taken as reported in that table, and D and trimming were inferred from the DNA itself. The sample records about 210,000 clones, just under 90% of which are singletons. The ten largest clones add up to less than 1.5% of the sample.

The CDR3 measures 13 amino acids from cysteine to phenylalanine. CDR3 DNA only is kept here, 39 bases in frame from base 1. At the junction V is shortened by 3 bases and J by 13 bases; bases outside the gene matches: 7. Sequences MNHNS (CDR1) and SASEGT (CDR2) are obtained from the germline V gene. A word on this clone: Its antigen remains unidentified. The input lacks base qualities; no much larger clone sits a single base away.

Participants in the prospective study were aged roughly 18 to 89 years, lived in over 20 United States geographic areas, and enrolled through a virtual design. To assign participants to cohorts, the prospective study relied on clinical history that participants themselves reported in a screening survey and a study questionnaire. Recovered participants in ImmuneRACE Cohort 3 were defined as having two consecutive negative NP/OP PCR tests, clearance from a healthcare professional, or resolution of symptoms. In the prospective study, whole blood, serum and a nasopharyngeal or oropharyngeal swab were collected from each participant by mobile phlebotomists. Over a roughly 2-month period, participants in the prospective study had the option of providing additional blood draws and questionnaires. Prospective study blood samples were shipped either frozen or at room temperature before DNA extraction.

This sequence uses TRBV6-1 and TRBJ2-2; TRBD1 aligns with 8 central bases. The TCR comes from a man aged 30 to 39 who had recovered from COVID-19. The sample comprised PBMCs or T cells enriched from blood (not recorded which). The DNA reads TGTGCCAGCAGTGATTACTTCGGACAGGGGCTGTTTTTT. This sequence encodes CASSDYFGQGLFF.